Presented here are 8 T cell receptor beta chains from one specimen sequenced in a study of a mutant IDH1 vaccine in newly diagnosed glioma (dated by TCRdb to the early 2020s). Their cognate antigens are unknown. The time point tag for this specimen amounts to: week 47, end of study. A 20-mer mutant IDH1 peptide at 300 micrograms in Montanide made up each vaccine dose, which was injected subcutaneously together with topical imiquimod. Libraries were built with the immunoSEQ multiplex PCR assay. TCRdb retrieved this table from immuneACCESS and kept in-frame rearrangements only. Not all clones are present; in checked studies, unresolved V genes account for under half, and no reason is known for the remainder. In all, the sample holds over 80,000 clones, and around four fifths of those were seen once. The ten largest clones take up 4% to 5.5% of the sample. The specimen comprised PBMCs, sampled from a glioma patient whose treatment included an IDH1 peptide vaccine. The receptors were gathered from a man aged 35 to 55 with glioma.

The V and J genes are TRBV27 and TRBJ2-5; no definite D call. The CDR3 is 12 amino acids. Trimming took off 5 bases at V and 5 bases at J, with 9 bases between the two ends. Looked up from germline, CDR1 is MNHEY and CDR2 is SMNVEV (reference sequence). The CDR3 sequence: CASSRIGETQYF. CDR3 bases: TGTGCCAGCAGTAGGATCGGGGAGACCCAGTACTTC.

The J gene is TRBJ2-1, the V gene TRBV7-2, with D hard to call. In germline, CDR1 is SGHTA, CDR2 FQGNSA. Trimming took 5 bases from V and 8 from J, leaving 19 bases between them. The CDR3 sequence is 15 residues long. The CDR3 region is CASSPLGAVRDEQFF. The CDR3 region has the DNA TGTGCCAGCAGCCCCCTGGGCGCTGTAAGGGATGAGCAGTTCTTC. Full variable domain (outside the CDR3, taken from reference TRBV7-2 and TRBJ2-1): GAGVSQSPSNKVTEKGKDVELRCDPISGHTALYWYRQSLGQGLEFLIYFQGNSAPDKSGLPSDRFSAERTGGSVSTLTIQRTQQEDSAVYLCASSPLGAVRDEQFFGPGTRLTVL.

This CDR3 is CASSARTGGFGNTIYF. CDR3 coding DNA: TGTGCCAGCAGTGCCCGGACAGGGGGCTTTGGAAACACCATATATTTT. The chain joins TRBV6-1 to TRBJ1-3; 11 nucleotides align to TRBD1. The V segment lost 4 bases and the J segment 3 bases; nucleotides outside the gene matches: 5. Germline CDR1 MNHNS, CDR2 SASEGT. CDR3 length: 16 amino acids.

The CDR3 here is CASSIWRAGYTF. CDR3 DNA: TGTGCCAGTAGTATCTGGAGGGCTGGCTACACCTTC. The J gene is TRBJ1-2, the V gene TRBV19; D is uncertain. CDR3 size: 12 residues. Germline lookup yields CDR1 LNHDA and CDR2 SQIVND (reference sequence). Trimming cost V 3 bases and J 7 bases, with 9 bases left between them.

The CDR3 here is CASSLALGNTGELFF. The DNA of the CDR3 is TGCGCCAGCAGCTTGGCCTTGGGGAACACCGGGGAGCTGTTTTTT. This chain links TRBV5-1 with TRBJ2-2; D gene unclear. CDR1 is SGHRS and CDR2 is YFSETQ in the germline V gene. Trimming shortened V by 0 bases and J by 1 base, and 7 bases separated the two germline ends. CDR3 size: 15 residues.

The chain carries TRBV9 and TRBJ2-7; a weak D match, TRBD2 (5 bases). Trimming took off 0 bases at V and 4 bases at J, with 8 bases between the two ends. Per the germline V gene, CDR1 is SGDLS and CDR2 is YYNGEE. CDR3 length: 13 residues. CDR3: CASSVEAGYEQYF. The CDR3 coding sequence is TGTGCCAGCAGCGTAGAGGCGGGTTACGAGCAGTACTTC. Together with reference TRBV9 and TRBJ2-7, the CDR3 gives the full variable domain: DSGVTQTPKHLITATGQRVTLRCSPRSGDLSVYWYQQSLDQGLQFLIQYYNGEERAKGNILERFSAQQFPDLHSELNLSSLELGDSALYFCASSVEAGYEQYFGPGTRLTVT.

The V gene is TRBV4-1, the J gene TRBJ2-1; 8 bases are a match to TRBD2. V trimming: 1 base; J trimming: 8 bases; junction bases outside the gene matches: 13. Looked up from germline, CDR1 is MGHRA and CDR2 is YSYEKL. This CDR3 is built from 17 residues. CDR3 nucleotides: TGCGCCAGCAGCCAAGTGCAGCGGGAGAGCCTAGGGGATGAGCAGTTCTTC. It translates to CASSQVQRESLGDEQFF.

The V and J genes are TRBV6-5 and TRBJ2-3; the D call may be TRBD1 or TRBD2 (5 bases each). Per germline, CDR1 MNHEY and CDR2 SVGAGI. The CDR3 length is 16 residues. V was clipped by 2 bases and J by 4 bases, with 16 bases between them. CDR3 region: CASSYLLKGSPDTQYF. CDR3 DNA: TGTGCCAGCAGTTACCTTTTGAAGGGGAGCCCAGATACGCAGTATTTT.